This T cell receptor (beta chain) comes out of a study of blood T cell repertoires in COVID-19. Trimming stripped 2 bases from V and 2 bases from J, with 11 bases between. The CDR3 sequence is 15 residues long. Looked up from germline, CDR1 is MNHNS and CDR2 is SASEGT. Per the original methods: Amplifying reference gene primers gave estimates of nucleated cell counts. Some clones are missing from TCRdb's copy, which holds only in-frame ones; the method was immunoSEQ multiplex PCR. Clonal size and the V and J genes are those of that table, whereas D and trimming came from the DNA. The table includes some 190,000 clones, around 85% detected once.

Sequenced material: peripheral blood. The sequence was obtained from a human donor with active or convalescent COVID-19. The donor label of this sample is uncertain. The V call is TRBV6-1, the J call TRBJ2-3, with D possibly TRBD2 on 5 matching bases. Here the CDR3 reads CASSEYGSATDTQYF. DNA for the CDR3: TGTGCCAGCAGTGAATATGGTAGCGCCACAGATACGCAGTATTTT.